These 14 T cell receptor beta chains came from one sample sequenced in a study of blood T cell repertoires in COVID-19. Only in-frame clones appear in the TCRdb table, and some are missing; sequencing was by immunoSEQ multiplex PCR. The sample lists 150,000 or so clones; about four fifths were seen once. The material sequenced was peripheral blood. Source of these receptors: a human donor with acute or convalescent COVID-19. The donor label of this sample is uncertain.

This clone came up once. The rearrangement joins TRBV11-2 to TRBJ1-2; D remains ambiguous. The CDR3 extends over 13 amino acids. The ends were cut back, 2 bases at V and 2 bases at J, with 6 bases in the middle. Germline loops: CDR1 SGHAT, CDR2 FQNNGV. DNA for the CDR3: TGTGCCAGCAGCTTAAACCGGAACTATGGCTACACCTTC. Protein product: CASSLNRNYGYTF.

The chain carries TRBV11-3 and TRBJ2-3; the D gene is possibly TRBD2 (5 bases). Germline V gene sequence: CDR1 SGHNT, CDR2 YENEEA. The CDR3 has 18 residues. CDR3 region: CAYLSGLNNGRGQDTQYF. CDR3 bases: TGTGCGTACCTTAGTGGCCTTAACAACGGACGGGGTCAAGATACGCAGTATTTT.

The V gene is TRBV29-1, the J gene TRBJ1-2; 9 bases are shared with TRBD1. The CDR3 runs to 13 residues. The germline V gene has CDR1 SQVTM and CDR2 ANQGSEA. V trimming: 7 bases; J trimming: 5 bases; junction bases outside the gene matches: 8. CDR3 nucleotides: TGCAGCGGATCTTTCGACAGGGGGTATGGCTACACCTTC. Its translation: CSGSFDRGYGYTF.

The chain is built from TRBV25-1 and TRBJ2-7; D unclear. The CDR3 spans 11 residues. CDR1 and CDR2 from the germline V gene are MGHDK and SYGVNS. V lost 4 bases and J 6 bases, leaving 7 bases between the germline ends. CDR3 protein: CASSVGFEQYV. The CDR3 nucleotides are TGTGCCAGCAGTGTTGGCTTCGAGCAGTACGTC.

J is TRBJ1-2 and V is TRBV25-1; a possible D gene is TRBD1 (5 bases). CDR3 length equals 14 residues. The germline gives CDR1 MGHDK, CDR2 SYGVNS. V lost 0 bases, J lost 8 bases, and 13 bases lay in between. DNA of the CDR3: TGTGCCAGCAGTGAATACGGACAAATCCGGGGCTACACCTTC. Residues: CASSEYGQIRGYTF.

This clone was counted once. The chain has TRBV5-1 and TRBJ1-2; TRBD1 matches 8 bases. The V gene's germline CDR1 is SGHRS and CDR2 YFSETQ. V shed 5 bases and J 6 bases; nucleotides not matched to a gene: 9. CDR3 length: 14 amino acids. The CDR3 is CASSGSAGGNGYTF. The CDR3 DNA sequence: TGCGCCAGCAGTGGATCAGCAGGGGGCAATGGCTACACCTTC. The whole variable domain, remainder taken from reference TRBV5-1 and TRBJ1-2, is KAGVTQTPRYLIKTRGQQVTLSCSPISGHRSVSWYQQTPGQGLQFLFEYFSETQRNKGNFPGRFSGRQFSNSRSEMNVSTLELGDSALYLCASSGSAGGNGYTFGSGTRLTVV.

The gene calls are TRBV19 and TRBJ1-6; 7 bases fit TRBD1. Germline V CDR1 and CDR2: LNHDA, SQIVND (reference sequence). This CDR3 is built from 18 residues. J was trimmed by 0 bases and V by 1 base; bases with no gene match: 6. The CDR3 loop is CASSIVPQGSSYNSPLHF. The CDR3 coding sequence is TGTGCCAGTAGTATAGTCCCACAGGGGAGCTCCTATAATTCACCCCTCCACTTT.

This chain's CDR3 is CASSELGGTQHF. The DNA for the CDR3 is TGTGCCAGCAGCGAACTCGGGGGGACCCAGCATTTT. The chain recombines TRBV5-5 with TRBJ1-5; a possible D gene is TRBD1 (5 bases). CDR3 size: 12 residues. V lost 4 bases and J 11 bases, leaving 13 bases between the germline ends. CDR1 is SGHKS, CDR2 YYEKEE, per germline (reference sequence).

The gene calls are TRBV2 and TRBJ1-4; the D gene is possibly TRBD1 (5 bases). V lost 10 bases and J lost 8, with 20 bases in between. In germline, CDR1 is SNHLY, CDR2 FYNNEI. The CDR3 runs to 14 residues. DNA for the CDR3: TGTGCCACCCAGAATCAACCCGGGGGGGAAAAACTGTTTTTT. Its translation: CATQNQPGGEKLFF.

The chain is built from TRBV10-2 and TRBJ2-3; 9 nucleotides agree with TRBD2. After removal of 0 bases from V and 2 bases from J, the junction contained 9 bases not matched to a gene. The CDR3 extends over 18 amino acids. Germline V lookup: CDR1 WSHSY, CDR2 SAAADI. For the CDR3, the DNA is TGCGCCAGCAGTGAGTCGATGGGAATAGCGGGGGACACAGATACGCAGTATTTT. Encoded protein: CASSESMGIAGDTDTQYF.

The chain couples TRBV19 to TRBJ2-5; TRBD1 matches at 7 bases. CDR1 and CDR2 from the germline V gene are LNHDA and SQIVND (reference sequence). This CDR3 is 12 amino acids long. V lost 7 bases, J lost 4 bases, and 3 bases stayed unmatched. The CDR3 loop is CASTDRVETQYF. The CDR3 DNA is TGTGCCAGTACCGACAGGGTAGAGACCCAGTACTTC.

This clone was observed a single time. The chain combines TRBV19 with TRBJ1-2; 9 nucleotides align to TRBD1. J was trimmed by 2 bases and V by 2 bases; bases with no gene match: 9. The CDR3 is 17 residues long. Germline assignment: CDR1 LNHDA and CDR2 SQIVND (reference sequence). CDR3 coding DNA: TGTGCCAGTAGTATACCACCGACAGGGGGTCGCAACTATGGCTACACCTTC. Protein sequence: CASSIPPTGGRNYGYTF.

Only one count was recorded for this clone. The DNA of the CDR3 is TGTGCCAGCAGCGTCGCCGGGACAGGGATTGGAAACACCATATATTTT. The encoded protein is CASSVAGTGIGNTIYF. V gene TRBV9 combines with J gene TRBJ1-3; 9 bases agree with TRBD1. Germline V CDR1 and CDR2: SGDLS, YYNGEE. The CDR3 runs 16 residues. With V trimmed by 2 bases and J by 3 bases, 6 bases remained unmatched.

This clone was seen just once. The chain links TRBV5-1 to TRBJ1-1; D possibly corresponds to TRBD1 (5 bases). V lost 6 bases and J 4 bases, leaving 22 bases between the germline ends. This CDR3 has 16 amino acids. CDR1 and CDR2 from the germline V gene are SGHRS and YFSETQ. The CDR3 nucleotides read TGCGCCAGCACGGCCGGGAGCTCGGGGCCCACCACTGAAGCTTTCTTT. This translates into CASTAGSSGPTTEAFF.